Below, 11 T cell receptor beta chains from the same sample are listed, as sequenced in a study of a mutant IDH1 vaccine in newly diagnosed glioma. For these TCRs, the target antigens are not known. Assay used: immunoSEQ multiplex PCR; TCRdb lists only in-frame clones, some missing. The sample carries 75,000 to 95,000 clones, 85% to 90% recorded once. Time point specified: week 47, end of study. A single vaccine dose contained 300 ug of mutant IDH1 20-mer peptide, and topical imiquimod was used with it. Sample: PBMCs, taken from a glioma patient whose treatment included an IDH1 peptide vaccine. These receptors were taken from a woman aged 50 to 60 with glioma.

The V and J genes are TRBV19 and TRBJ2-5; D is tentatively TRBD1 or TRBD2 (5 bases each). With the DNA end fitting TRBJ2-7 better, the J assignment may be wrong. Germline CDR1 reads LNHDA; CDR2 reads SQIVND (reference sequence). CDR3 length: 13 amino acids. The CDR3 DNA sequence: TGTGCCAGTAGTATCGGGGCTTACTACGAGCAGTACTTC. Translation: CASSIGAYYEQYF.

V gene TRBV27 combines with J gene TRBJ2-6, with D tentatively TRBD2 (5 bases). CDR3 length: 16 amino acids. CDR1 is MNHEY and CDR2 is SMNVEV in the germline V gene (reference sequence). Trimming pared 2 bases from V and 2 bases from J, leaving 10 bases between. CDR3 sequence: CASSLISGTGANVLTF. CDR3 in DNA: TGTGCCAGCAGTTTAATTTCCGGGACTGGGGCCAACGTCCTGACTTTC.

V is TRBV29-1 and J is TRBJ2-5; 7 bases line up with TRBD1. The CDR3 sequence is 13 residues long. After removal of 6 bases from V and 0 bases from J, the junction contained 4 bases not matched to a gene. Looked up from germline, CDR1 is SQVTM and CDR2 is ANQGSEA. The CDR3 region is CSVTGTDQETQYF. CDR3 nucleotide sequence: TGCAGCGTCACCGGGACAGACCAAGAGACCCAGTACTTC.

The CDR3 region is CASSRGQFTNTEAFF. The CDR3 DNA reads TGTGCCAGTAGTAGAGGACAGTTTACCAACACTGAAGCTTTCTTT. The genes are TRBV19 and TRBJ1-1, with D possibly TRBD1 on 6 matching bases. The CDR3 contains 15 residues. V shed 4 bases and J shed 2 bases, with 14 bases lying between them. Per germline, CDR1 LNHDA and CDR2 SQIVND (reference sequence).

The chain is built from TRBV2 and TRBJ2-7; perhaps TRBD2 as D (5 bases). The CDR3 extends over 16 amino acids. Looked up from germline, CDR1 is SNHLY and CDR2 is FYNNEI. Trimming stripped 7 bases from V and 0 bases from J, with 19 bases between. CDR3 bases: TGTGCCAGCATGTTAGGCTCGGACTGGGGCTCCTACGAGCAGTACTTC. Residues: CASMLGSDWGSYEQYF.

The chain has TRBV2 and TRBJ2-5; 12 nucleotides line up with TRBD1. Germline-derived CDR1 and CDR2 are SNHLY and FYNNEI. The CDR3 loop spans 15 amino acids. V dropped 7 bases and J dropped 5; count of bases not matched to a gene: 8. CDR3 sequence: CASKKGTGGVETQYF. The CDR3 DNA follows: TGTGCCAGCAAAAAGGGGACAGGGGGCGTGGAGACCCAGTACTTC.

This chain connects TRBV29-1 to TRBJ2-7, with a weak D call TRBD1 (5 bases). The CDR3 spans 13 residues. Germline CDR1 SQVTM, CDR2 ANQGSEA. V was shortened by 6 bases and J by 5 bases, with 17 bases between the two germline ends. The CDR3 is CSVGPSGKHEQYF. The CDR3 region has the DNA TGCAGCGTCGGACCGTCAGGGAAACACGAGCAGTACTTC.

The chain has TRBV11-2 and TRBJ2-5; no clear D gene. CDR1 and CDR2 from the germline V gene are SGHAT and FQNNGV. Trimming removed 0 bases at V and 8 bases at J, with 19 bases between. The CDR3 runs 16 residues. In DNA, the CDR3 is TGTGCCAGCAGCTTAGATCAGAGGTGGACGCCCGGCACCCAGTACTTC. It encodes CASSLDQRWTPGTQYF. Filled out from reference TRBV11-2 and TRBJ2-5, the complete variable domain reads EAGVAQSPRYKIIEKRQSVAFWCNPISGHATLYWYQQILGQGPKLLIQFQNNGVVDDSQLPKDRFSAERLKGVDSTLKIQPAKLEDSAVYLCASSLDQRWTPGTQYFGPGTRLLVL.

This clone was detected once. This rearrangement joins TRBV21-1 to TRBJ2-7; the D call TRBD1 from the table was never checked on the DNA. TRBV21-1 is given as a pseudogene. This CDR3 is built from 17 residues. The CDR3 spells CASSNGTRDWALYEQYF. The CDR3, as DNA: TGTGCCAGCAGCAACGGGACACGAGATTGGGCCCTATACGAGCAGTACTTC.

The chain combines TRBV10-1 with TRBJ2-7; D uncertain. Trimming took 6 bases from V and 4 from J, leaving 4 bases between them. The CDR3 runs 10 residues. The germline CDR1 and CDR2 sequences are WNHNN and SYGVQD (reference sequence). The CDR3 sequence is CASRFYEQYF. CDR3 DNA sequence: TGCGCCAGCAGGTTTTACGAGCAGTACTTC.

The table lists this clone with a few counts. This chain uses TRBV11-2 with TRBJ2-7, with 8 bases matching TRBD1. The germline CDR1 and CDR2 sequences are SGHAT and FQNNGV. The CDR3 contains 11 residues. Germline trimming cut 5 bases from V and 9 bases from J; bases unmatched to any gene: 3. CDR3 nucleotides: TGTGCCAGCAGCAGACAGGGGTGGCAGTACTTC. It is translated as CASSRQGWQYF. The variable domain in full, completed from reference TRBV11-2 and TRBJ2-7, reads EAGVAQSPRYKIIEKRQSVAFWCNPISGHATLYWYQQILGQGPKLLIQFQNNGVVDDSQLPKDRFSAERLKGVDSTLKIQPAKLEDSAVYLCASSRQGWQYFGPGTRLTVT.